The 28 T cell receptor beta chains below all came from one sample that was sequenced in a study of CD8 T cells in ankylosing spondylitis. TCRdb re-called the 5' RACE reads through MiXCR, storing one row per CDR3 protein. The table lists approximately 250,000 distinct CDR3 sequences, more than 9% of them singletons. Source material: blood, either unsorted or a sorted T cell fraction (not recorded which). These TCRs come from a male donor with ankylosing spondylitis or in good health (not recorded which).

This clonotype was recorded many times. The V call is TRBV7-2, the J call TRBJ2-5, with D tentatively TRBD2 (6 bases). The CDR3 covers 12 residues. Trimming took off 6 bases at V and 4 bases at J, with 9 bases between the two ends. CDR1 is SGHTA, CDR2 FQGNSA, per germline. The CDR3 bases are TGTGCCAGCAGTTTCGGGGGAGAGACCCAGTACTTC. It is translated as CASSFGGETQYF.

In its sample, this clonotype was seen a few times. This rearrangement joins TRBV2 to TRBJ2-4; 11 bases fit TRBD2. With V trimmed by 4 bases and J by 1 base, 6 bases remained unmatched. The CDR3 sequence is 17 residues long. Germline assignment: CDR1 SNHLY and CDR2 FYNNEI. The CDR3 nucleotides are TGTGCCAGCAGTGTACTTAGCGGGGGGGCCGCCAAAAACATTCAGTACTTC. Translating it yields CASSVLSGGAAKNIQYF. Based on the CDR3 plus reference TRBV2 and TRBJ2-4, the full variable domain is EPEVTQTPSHQVTQMGQEVILRCVPISNHLYFYWYRQILGQKVEFLVSFYNNEISEKSEIFDDQFSVERPDGSNFTLKIRSTKLEDSAMYFCASSVLSGGAAKNIQYFGAGTRLSVL.

This clonotype was detected only a few times. The CDR3 DNA reads TGCGCCAGCAGCGGGAACAGGGTTGGCTACACCTTC. This codes for CASSGNRVGYTF. V and J are TRBV5-1 and TRBJ1-2, with a tentative D call TRBD1 (6 bases). The CDR3 is 12 amino acids. The V gene lost 4 bases and the J gene lost 7 bases, with 11 bases spanning the gap. Per germline, CDR1 SGHRS and CDR2 YFSETQ.

This clonotype was counted at least ten times. The V and J genes are TRBV20-1 and TRBJ1-4, with 10 bases matching TRBD1. This CDR3 region has 19 residues. Trimming at V came to 2 bases and at J to 7 bases, leaving 19 bases not matched to a gene. CDR1 and CDR2 from the germline V gene are DFQATT and SNEGSKA (reference sequence). The CDR3 is CSARNSRTGGLLIGEKLFF. CDR3 bases: TGCAGTGCTAGAAACTCCCGGACAGGGGGACTCTTGATCGGTGAAAAACTGTTTTTT.

This clonotype was counted only a few times. This CDR3 is CASRLTGGGSPLHF. CDR3 coding DNA: TGTGCCAGCAGGCTGACAGGGGGAGGTTCACCCCTCCACTTT. The chain uses TRBV27 and TRBJ1-6; 9 nucleotides line up with TRBD1. V lost 6 bases to trimming and J lost 9 bases; unmatched junction nucleotides: 6. CDR3 size: 14 residues. The germline CDR1 and CDR2 sequences are MNHEY and SMNVEV (reference sequence).

V usage is TRBV2 and J usage is TRBJ2-7, with TRBD2 identical over 11 bases. Trimming took 6 bases from V and 5 from J; bases not matched to a gene: 9. This CDR3 region has 15 residues. CDR1 is SNHLY and CDR2 is FYNNEI in the germline V gene. The CDR3, as DNA: TGTGCCAGCAGCCTTACTAGCGGGGGTGGGAACGAGCAGTACTTC. It codes for CASSLTSGGGNEQYF.

This clonotype occurred many times. The V and J genes are TRBV29-1 and TRBJ2-3; no clear D. The CDR3 runs to 11 residues. Trimming cost V 7 bases and J 5 bases, with 10 bases left between them. Looked up from germline, CDR1 is SQVTM and CDR2 is ANQGSEA. CDR3 nucleotides: TGCAGCGCCTTAGAGGAAGATACGCAGTATTTT. Protein sequence: CSALEEDTQYF.

This clonotype was counted many times. The V call is TRBV30, the J call TRBJ2-3; TRBD2 agrees at 7 bases. Germline CDR1 is GTSNPN and CDR2 is SVGIG (reference sequence). The CDR3 contains 15 residues. Germline trimming cut 3 bases from V and 2 bases from J; bases unmatched to any gene: 8. DNA for the CDR3: TGTGCCTGGAGGAGACTAGCAGCAAACACAGATACGCAGTATTTT. This encodes CAWRRLAANTDTQYF. Full variable domain (rest looked up from reference TRBV30 and TRBJ2-3): SQTIHQWPATLVQPVGSPLSLECTVEGTSNPNLYWYRQAAGRGLQLLFYSVGIGQISSEVPQNLSASRPQDRQFILSSKKLLLSDSGFYLCAWRRLAANTDTQYFGPGTRLTVL.

This clonotype occurred many times. The rearrangement uses TRBV20-1 and TRBJ2-2; D is possibly TRBD1 (6 bases). The CDR3 consists of 14 residues. The ends were cut back, 5 bases at V and 7 bases at J, with 17 bases in the middle. Germline V gene sequence: CDR1 DFQATT, CDR2 SNEGSKA (reference sequence). The CDR3 sequence is CSAPSGTKDGELFF. The CDR3 DNA sequence: TGCAGTGCTCCATCGGGGACAAAAGACGGGGAGCTGTTTTTT.

This clonotype was detected a few times. The chain recombines TRBV29-1 with TRBJ2-3, with TRBD2 matching 14 bases. Germline trimming cut 7 bases from V and 0 bases from J; bases unmatched to any gene: 9. The CDR3 sequence is 17 residues long. Germline CDR1 reads SQVTM; CDR2 reads ANQGSEA. CDR3 nucleotide sequence: TGCAGCGCCCGGACTAGCGGGGGGCGTACTAGCACAGATACGCAGTATTTT. It codes for CSARTSGGRTSTDTQYF.

This clonotype was counted at least ten times. CDR3 coding DNA: TGTGCCATCAGTGGCGGGAGTGGAAACGAGCAGTACTTC. It codes for CAISGGSGNEQYF. This chain joins TRBV10-3 and TRBJ2-7; 7 bases align to TRBD2. The CDR3 is made up of 13 amino acids. CDR1 ENHRY and CDR2 SYGVKD come from the germline V gene. V shed 4 bases, J shed 5 bases, and the junction held 5 bases outside the gene matches.

This clonotype was seen ten or more times. V usage is TRBV12-3 or TRBV12-4 and J usage is TRBJ1-1; 9 bases align to TRBD1. The CDR3 sequence is 12 residues long. The J segment lost 10 bases and the V segment lost 4 bases, leaving 4 bases of the junction unmatched. The CDR3 is CASSWGQGGAFF. The CDR3 coding sequence is TGTGCCAGCAGTTGGGGACAGGGAGGAGCTTTCTTT.

This clonotype was detected ten times or more. CDR3 sequence (DNA): TGCAGTGCTAGAGAGGACAGGGGCAATCAGCCCCAGCATTTT. It codes for CSAREDRGNQPQHF. This chain connects TRBV20-1 to TRBJ1-5; the match to TRBD1 covers 8 bases. The CDR3 contains 14 residues. Germline V CDR1 and CDR2: DFQATT, SNEGSKA (reference sequence). Unmatched junction bases numbered 0, after V lost 0 bases and J lost 2 bases.

The sample holds many counts of this clonotype. The V and J genes are TRBV3-1 and TRBJ2-1; D perhaps matches TRBD1 (6 bases). Germline CDR1 LGHDT, CDR2 YNNKEL (reference sequence). The length of the CDR3 is 15 residues. Between the trimmed V and J ends, which lost 4 bases and 6 bases, there was a span of 16 bases. CDR3: CASSPGQTHVNEQFF. Here the CDR3 DNA reads TGTGCCAGCAGCCCCGGACAGACCCATGTCAATGAGCAGTTCTTC.

This clonotype appeared many times. The chain combines TRBV7-9 with TRBJ2-5; TRBD1 aligns across 7 bases. Germline V CDR1 and CDR2: SEHNR, FQNEAQ (reference sequence). Losses at the gene ends were 0 bases for V and 3 bases for J; bases not matched to a gene: 7. There are 16 residues in the CDR3. In DNA, the CDR3 is TGTGCCAGCAGCTTAGCGGGACAGTGGGTAGAAGAGACCCAGTACTTC. Its protein is CASSLAGQWVEETQYF. The full variable domain, rest sourced from reference TRBV7-9 and TRBJ2-5, is DTGVSQNPRHKITKRGQNVTFRCDPISEHNRLYWYRQTLGQGPEFLTYFQNEAQLEKSRLLSDRFSAERPKGSFSTLEIQRTEQGDSAMYLCASSLAGQWVEETQYFGPGTRLLVL.

This clonotype was counted many times. This chain links TRBV15 with TRBJ1-5; D is unclear. Trimming took 1 base from V and 0 from J, leaving 7 bases between them. Germline V CDR1 and CDR2: LNHNV, YYDKDF (reference sequence). The CDR3 runs 15 residues. The CDR3, as DNA: TGTGCCACCAGCAGAGGACGGAGTAGCAATCAGCCCCAGCATTTT. Encoded protein: CATSRGRSSNQPQHF.

This clonotype was found many times. The V gene is TRBV19, the J gene TRBJ2-2, with D uncertain. V was shortened by 5 bases and J by 1 base, with 8 bases between the two germline ends. Germline V lookup: CDR1 LNHDA, CDR2 SQIVND (reference sequence). CDR3 length equals 14 residues. The DNA of the CDR3 is TGTGCCAGTAGTTCCCCTATGAACACCGGGGAGCTGTTTTTT. Its protein product is CASSSPMNTGELFF.

This clonotype has a count of ten or more. The rearrangement uses TRBV5-6 and TRBJ2-5; 7 bases map to TRBD1. V lost 4 bases to trimming and J lost 4 bases; unmatched junction nucleotides: 4. This CDR3 is 13 amino acids long. The germline V gene has CDR1 SGHDT and CDR2 YYEEEE. CDR3 DNA sequence: TGTGCCAGCAGCGAGACAGGGTCAGAGACCCAGTACTTC. Its translation: CASSETGSETQYF.

This clonotype was seen at least ten times. The V gene is TRBV12-3 or TRBV12-4, the J gene TRBJ2-7; TRBD2 matches at 8 bases. This CDR3 comprises 14 residues. V was clipped by 6 bases and J by 2 bases; unmatched bases: 6. CDR3 in amino acids: CASRSPGLAYEQYF. The CDR3, as DNA: TGTGCCAGCAGATCACCGGGACTAGCCTACGAGCAGTACTTC.

This clonotype was seen ten or more times. The chain carries TRBV9 and TRBJ2-1; TRBD2 might be the D (6 bases). Germline V gene data show CDR1 as SGDLS and CDR2 as YYNGEE. The CDR3 is 15 residues long. The V gene lost 0 bases and the J gene lost 7 bases, with 14 bases spanning the gap. The CDR3 region is CASSVGTGVGNEQFF. CDR3 DNA: TGTGCCAGCAGCGTAGGAACGGGAGTTGGGAATGAGCAGTTCTTC. The variable domain in full, completed from reference TRBV9 and TRBJ2-1, reads DSGVTQTPKHLITATGQRVTLRCSPRSGDLSVYWYQQSLDQGLQFLIQYYNGEERAKGNILERFSAQQFPDLHSELNLSSLELGDSALYFCASSVGTGVGNEQFFGPGTRLTVL.

The table lists this clonotype with many counts. As DNA, the CDR3 is TGTGCCATCAGTGAGTCGGACGGGCCCTACGAGCAGTACTTC. Amino acid sequence: CAISESDGPYEQYF. J is TRBJ2-7 and V is TRBV10-3; D is unclear. Between the trimmed V and J ends, which lost 0 bases and 2 bases, there was a span of 8 bases. The CDR3 is 14 residues long. Germline CDR1 and CDR2: ENHRY and SYGVKD.

Ten or more counts support this clonotype. The chain couples TRBV12-3 or TRBV12-4 to TRBJ2-5, with D perhaps matching TRBD1 or TRBD2 (6 bases each). The CDR3 spans 14 residues. Deletions cut 2 bases from V and 6 bases from J, with 13 bases between. The DNA of the CDR3 is TGTGCCAGCAGTTTAACGGGGGCCGGGAAGACCCAGTACTTC. Its translation is CASSLTGAGKTQYF.

This chain uses TRBV29-1 with TRBJ1-1, with a tentative D call TRBD1 (6 bases). The germline V gene encodes CDR1 SQVTM and CDR2 ANQGSEA. This CDR3 contains 14 residues. The V and J ends lost 7 bases and 0 bases respectively, with 15 bases between them. This CDR3 reads CSAMDSLMNTEAFF. The CDR3, as DNA: TGCAGCGCTATGGACAGTTTGATGAACACTGAAGCTTTCTTT.

The V and J genes are TRBV6-1 and TRBJ2-3; 7 bases fit TRBD1. Germline V gives CDR1 MNHNS, CDR2 SASEGT. The CDR3 runs to 14 residues. Trimming at V came to 8 bases and at J to 4 bases, leaving 9 bases not matched to a gene. Here the CDR3 reads CASSLRDRPDTQYF. The DNA of the CDR3 is TGTGCCAGCTCACTCCGGGACAGACCAGATACGCAGTATTTT.

The table lists this clonotype with a few counts. The chain uses TRBV15 and TRBJ1-2, with D tentatively TRBD1 (6 bases). The CDR3 is 16 amino acids. Germline V gene lookup returns CDR1 LNHNV and CDR2 YYDKDF (reference sequence). V was cut by 0 bases and J by 6 bases, with 17 bases left in between. The CDR3 coding sequence is TGTGCCACCAGCAGAGATTATGAGGGGCGGGGGCATGGCTACACCTTC. It specifies CATSRDYEGRGHGYTF. Supplemented by reference TRBV15 and TRBJ1-2, the full variable domain reads DAMVIQNPRYQVTQFGKPVTLSCSQTLNHNVMYWYQQKSSQAPKLLFHYYDKDFNNEADTPDNFQSRRPNTSFCFLDIRSPGLGDTAMYLCATSRDYEGRGHGYTFGSGTRLTVV.

This clonotype was recorded many times. The genes are TRBV5-1 and TRBJ2-1, with 9 positions matching TRBD2. V dropped 10 bases and J dropped 6; count of bases not matched to a gene: 14. This CDR3 spans 15 amino acids. Germline V CDR1 and CDR2: SGHRS, YFSETQ. The CDR3 nucleotides read TGCGCCCTCATAGCCGCGGGAGGGCCCATCAATGAGCAGTTCTTC. This encodes CALIAAGGPINEQFF.

The V call is TRBV5-1, the J call TRBJ2-2, with TRBD1 identical over 7 bases. The length of the CDR3 is 15 residues. Trimming cost V 2 bases and J 5 bases; bases outside gene matches: 6. Germline-derived CDR1 and CDR2 are SGHRS and YFSETQ. The CDR3 loop reads CASSLRSTGTGELFF. As DNA, the CDR3 is TGCGCCAGCAGCTTACGCTCGACAGGGACCGGGGAGCTGTTTTTT.

This clonotype was detected many times. This chain connects TRBV7-9 to TRBJ1-1, with D perhaps TRBD1 (5 bases). Germline V CDR1 and CDR2: SEHNR, FQNEAQ (reference sequence). V was clipped by 6 bases and J by 4 bases, with 12 bases between them. This CDR3 contains 13 residues. As DNA, the CDR3 is TGTGCCAGCAGGAACAGGTGGGGCACTGAAGCTTTCTTT. Translation gives CASRNRWGTEAFF. The full variable domain, rest sourced from reference TRBV7-9 and TRBJ1-1, is DTGVSQNPRHKITKRGQNVTFRCDPISEHNRLYWYRQTLGQGPEFLTYFQNEAQLEKSRLLSDRFSAERPKGSFSTLEIQRTEQGDSAMYLCASRNRWGTEAFFGQGTRLTVV.